Below, 27 T cell receptor beta chains from the same sample are listed, as sequenced in a study of early T cells in non-severe SARS-CoV-2 infection. TCRdb re-analysed the 5' RACE reads in MiXCR, keeping a single row per CDR3 protein. This table has some 91,000 distinct CDR3 sequences, 8% to 13% appearing once. The material sequenced was whole blood, taken at baseline. The receptors were gathered from an adult who was a healthcare worker with PCR-confirmed SARS-CoV-2 infection or an uninfected control (not recorded which).

The V call is TRBV5-1, the J call TRBJ2-3, with TRBD1 as a possible D gene (6 bases). V lost 4 bases, J lost 4 bases, and 10 bases lay in between. The length of the CDR3 is 13 residues. In germline, CDR1 is SGHRS, CDR2 YFSETQ. CDR3 amino acids: CASSRDRPDTQYF. Here the CDR3 DNA reads TGCGCCAGCAGCCGCGACAGGCCAGATACGCAGTATTTT.

This clonotype was seen a few times. The chain carries TRBV20-1 and TRBJ2-7; 11 positions match TRBD2. The junction had 4 bases not matched to a gene; V was cut back by 3 bases and J by 3 bases. Germline CDR1 DFQATT, CDR2 SNEGSKA (reference sequence). This CDR3 has 14 amino acids. CDR3 region: CSASPSGGSYEQYF. The CDR3 DNA is TGCAGTGCTAGTCCTAGCGGGGGGAGCTACGAGCAGTACTTC.

This clonotype was detected only a few times. The genes are TRBV10-2 and TRBJ1-4; possible D gene TRBD1, 6 bases. Germline V gives CDR1 WSHSY, CDR2 SAAADI. Deletions cut 6 bases from V and 7 bases from J, with 15 bases between. The CDR3 loop spans 14 amino acids. The CDR3: CASRAGQHGEKLFF. The CDR3 coding sequence is TGCGCCAGCAGGGCCGGACAGCATGGTGAAAAACTGTTTTTT.

In DNA, the CDR3 is TGTGCCAGCAGTTTATCGGCAGGGTTCACAGATACGCAGTATTTT. It specifies CASSLSAGFTDTQYF. The chain carries TRBV27 and TRBJ2-3; D might be TRBD1 (5 bases). CDR3 length: 15 residues. CDR1 MNHEY and CDR2 SMNVEV come from the germline V gene (reference sequence). V was trimmed by 0 bases and J by 2 bases, leaving 9 bases between them.

This clonotype was seen repeatedly, ten times or more. The chain is built from TRBV5-1 and TRBJ2-5; 8 nucleotides match TRBD1. Looked up from germline, CDR1 is SGHRS and CDR2 is YFSETQ. V lost 5 bases, J lost 5 bases, and 11 bases stayed unmatched. The CDR3 is 15 amino acids. The CDR3 DNA reads TGCGCCAGCAGAGGAACCGGGACAGGACGTGAGACCCAGTACTTC. Amino acid sequence: CASRGTGTGRETQYF.

In the case of this clonotype: This sequence may be a read error, since a much larger clone differs from it by one base. The rearrangement uses TRBV19 and TRBJ1-5; the D gene is possibly TRBD1 (6 bases). The CDR3 covers 14 residues. CDR1 is LNHDA and CDR2 is SQIVND in the germline V gene (reference sequence). V was trimmed by 7 bases and J by 3 bases, leaving 13 bases between them. DNA for the CDR3: TGTGCCAGTACCGCGGACAGCGACAATCAGCCCCAGCATTTT. It specifies CASTADSDNQPQHF.

The chain combines TRBV20-1 with TRBJ1-2; D uncertain. Germline V CDR1 and CDR2: DFQATT, SNEGSKA (reference sequence). Trimming stripped 0 bases from V and 0 bases from J, with 11 bases between. This CDR3 comprises 15 residues. CDR3 loop: CSARDPLIPNYGYTF. The CDR3 nucleotides read TGCAGTGCTAGAGATCCACTGATACCTAACTATGGCTACACCTTC.

The chain is built from TRBV6-1 and TRBJ2-7, with 8 bases fitting TRBD2. Trimming cost V 6 bases and J 2 bases; bases outside gene matches: 12. The length of the CDR3 is 16 residues. Germline values: CDR1 MNHNS, CDR2 SASEGT. CDR3 nucleotide sequence: TGTGCCAGCAGCCCATCTGGTCGCGGGAGGCCCTACGAGCAGTACTTC. Encoded protein: CASSPSGRGRPYEQYF.

This clonotype was detected a few times. The rearrangement links TRBV6-6 to TRBJ2-6, with unresolved D. V was trimmed by 10 bases and J by 0 bases, leaving 13 bases between them. The germline gives CDR1 MNHNY, CDR2 SVGAGI (reference sequence). CDR3 length: 15 amino acids. CDR3 amino acids: CATEPRDSGANVLTF. Written as DNA, the CDR3 is TGTGCCACCGAGCCGCGTGACTCTGGGGCCAACGTCCTGACTTTC.

This clonotype was observed a few times. V is TRBV20-1 and J is TRBJ2-3; 12 nucleotides align to TRBD2. Germline trimming cut 5 bases from V and 6 bases from J; bases unmatched to any gene: 12. CDR3 length: 16 residues. Germline CDR1 reads DFQATT; CDR2 reads SNEGSKA (reference sequence). In nucleotides, the CDR3 is TGCAGTGCTCAACCAGGACTAGCGGGGCGGGAGGATACGCAGTATTTT. Translated: CSAQPGLAGREDTQYF.

A few counts support this clonotype. The chain is built from TRBV29-1 and TRBJ1-5; the D gene is possibly TRBD1 (6 bases). Germline V lookup: CDR1 SQVTM, CDR2 ANQGSEA. V lost 6 bases, J lost 0 bases, and 15 bases lay in between. The CDR3 is made up of 15 amino acids. The CDR3 nucleotides read TGCAGCGTCCAACAGGGTAGAGATAGCAATCAGCCCCAGCATTTT. Amino acid sequence: CSVQQGRDSNQPQHF.

This clonotype was recorded many times. This chain uses TRBV2 with TRBJ1-5; D possibly corresponds to TRBD1 (6 bases). The germline V gene has CDR1 SNHLY and CDR2 FYNNEI. The CDR3 contains 15 residues. V lost 6 bases, J lost 0 bases, and 12 bases lay in between. CDR3: CASSASDSSNQPQHF. CDR3 bases: TGTGCCAGCAGCGCATCGGACAGTAGCAATCAGCCCCAGCATTTT.

The table lists this clonotype with many counts. The J gene is TRBJ2-3, the V gene TRBV18, with D unclear. The CDR3 is made up of 13 amino acids. Deletions cut 1 base from V and 6 bases from J, with 8 bases between. Germline V gene sequence: CDR1 KGHSH, CDR2 LQKENI. Written as DNA, the CDR3 is TGTGCCAGCTCACCACGGGAAGGGGATACGCAGTATTTT. This encodes CASSPREGDTQYF.

The CDR3 sequence is CASSGRENYGYTF. For the CDR3, the DNA is TGTGCCAGCAGTGGAAGGGAGAACTATGGCTACACCTTC. The J gene is TRBJ1-2, the V gene TRBV2; no definite D call. CDR1 SNHLY and CDR2 FYNNEI come from the germline V gene. Deletions cut 4 bases from V and 2 bases from J, with 8 bases between. The CDR3 spans 13 residues.

As for this clonotype: Possible read error: a much larger clone is one base away. J is TRBJ2-1 and V is TRBV11-2; D call uncertain. The CDR3 is 13 residues long. CDR1 SGHAT and CDR2 FQNNGV come from the germline V gene. The CDR3 sequence is CTSRTVGASEQFF. The CDR3 bases are TGTACCAGCAGGACCGTCGGCGCAAGTGAGCAGTTCTTC.

This clonotype came up many times. The chain links TRBV19 to TRBJ2-6; D is ambiguous. The CDR3 has 13 amino acids. The germline V gene has CDR1 LNHDA and CDR2 SQIVND (reference sequence). Trimming took off 11 bases at V and 0 bases at J, with 8 bases between the two ends. The CDR3, as DNA: TGTGCCTGCCGAATCTCTGGGGCCAACGTCCTGACTTTC. Amino acids: CACRISGANVLTF.

This clonotype showed up many times. The chain is built from TRBV11-2 and TRBJ2-5; D not resolved. Germline V gene data show CDR1 as SGHAT and CDR2 as FQNNGV. The CDR3 length is 13 residues. The V end lost 5 bases, the J end lost 2 bases, and 9 bases lay between the germline ends. CDR3 amino acids: CASSRYSQETQYF. In DNA, the CDR3 is TGTGCCAGCAGCCGGTATAGTCAAGAGACCCAGTACTTC.

This clonotype was counted ten times or more. The rearrangement uses TRBV7-8 and TRBJ2-3, with D hard to call. Trimming took 0 bases from V and 3 from J, leaving 13 bases between them. The CDR3 covers 16 residues. CDR1 is SGHVS, CDR2 FQNEAQ, per germline. For the CDR3, the DNA is TGTGCCAGCAGCTTAGCAATTTGGGGAACAACAGATACGCAGTATTTT. Protein: CASSLAIWGTTDTQYF.

In this sample, this clonotype turned up many times. This chain uses TRBV11-2 with TRBJ1-4; D ambiguous. The CDR3 length is 14 residues. Trimming took 5 bases from V and 0 from J, leaving 7 bases between them. The germline V gene has CDR1 SGHAT and CDR2 FQNNGV. CDR3 region: CASSVSSTNEKLFF. The CDR3 bases are TGTGCCAGCAGCGTTTCTTCAACTAATGAAAAACTGTTTTTT.

J is TRBJ2-1 and V is TRBV9; D gene ambiguous. From germline, CDR1 is SGDLS and CDR2 YYNGEE. The CDR3 extends over 13 amino acids. The V end was cut by 3 bases, the J end by 6 bases, with 10 bases between. CDR3 protein: CASSGGRSNEQFF. The DNA of the CDR3 is TGTGCCAGCAGCGGAGGACGAAGCAATGAGCAGTTCTTC.

J is TRBJ2-7 and V is TRBV5-1, with 8 positions matching TRBD2. V was pared by 1 base and J by 6 bases, with 3 bases of the junction left unmatched. CDR1 and CDR2 (germline): SGHRS, YFSETQ. CDR3 length: 13 amino acids. Written as DNA, the CDR3 is TGCGCCAGCAGCTTGACACGGGGGGGCGAGCAGTACTTC. This sequence encodes CASSLTRGGEQYF.

The chain combines TRBV29-1 with TRBJ1-2; TRBD1 agrees at 7 bases. Germline values: CDR1 SQVTM, CDR2 ANQGSEA. V shed 7 bases, J shed 4 bases, and the junction held 6 bases outside the gene matches. The CDR3 totals 12 residues. The CDR3 bases are TGCAGCGCCCAGGGGGAAGGCTATGGCTACACCTTC. It is translated as CSAQGEGYGYTF.

This clonotype was counted ten times or more. The gene calls are TRBV7-2 and TRBJ2-2; no reliable D call. Germline CDR1 SGHTA, CDR2 FQGNSA. V lost 2 bases, J lost 2 bases, and 3 bases lay in between. The CDR3 runs 13 residues. For the CDR3, the DNA is TGTGCCAGCAGCTTATATAACACCGGGGAGCTGTTTTTT. Its translation: CASSLYNTGELFF. Filled out from reference TRBV7-2 and TRBJ2-2, the complete variable domain reads GAGVSQSPSNKVTEKGKDVELRCDPISGHTALYWYRQSLGQGLEFLIYFQGNSAPDKSGLPSDRFSAERTGGSVSTLTIQRTQQEDSAVYLCASSLYNTGELFFGEGSRLTVL.

This clonotype was counted ten times or more. The rearrangement links TRBV4-1 to TRBJ1-1; 11 bases align to TRBD1. The CDR3 covers 16 residues. The V gene end was trimmed by 0 bases and the J gene end by 7 bases; junction bases not matched to a gene: 7. CDR1 MGHRA and CDR2 YSYEKL come from the germline V gene. CDR3 in DNA: TGCGCCAGCAGCCAAGATTTAGGGACAGGGGGTAGTGAAGCTTTCTTT. Its translation is CASSQDLGTGGSEAFF.

This clonotype was counted only a few times. The rearrangement uses TRBV5-1 and TRBJ1-1; D call uncertain. CDR1 is SGHRS, CDR2 YFSETQ, per germline. CDR3 size: 15 residues. The V end was cut by 4 bases, the J end by 0 bases, with 13 bases between. The CDR3: CASSPEGPLNTEAFF. Here the CDR3 DNA reads TGCGCCAGCAGCCCGGAAGGCCCTTTGAACACTGAAGCTTTCTTT.

This clonotype occurred many times. This rearrangement joins TRBV18 to TRBJ2-3; TRBD2 agrees at 10 bases. Germline CDR1 KGHSH, CDR2 LQKENI. J lost 3 bases, V lost 2 bases, and 5 bases had no gene match. The CDR3 consists of 16 residues. The CDR3 DNA is TGTGCCAGCTCACCAGAGCTAGCGGGGGCTACAGATACGCAGTATTTT. Encoded protein: CASSPELAGATDTQYF.

There are many counts of this clonotype. This sequence joins TRBV7-6 and TRBJ2-3; no firm D call. The CDR3 covers 13 residues. Germline V gene sequence: CDR1 SGHVS, CDR2 FNYEAQ. Trimming pared 4 bases from V and 5 bases from J, leaving 10 bases between. The CDR3 DNA sequence: TGTGCCAGCAGCTCACCGGTTGGAGATACGCAGTATTTT. Translating gives CASSSPVGDTQYF.